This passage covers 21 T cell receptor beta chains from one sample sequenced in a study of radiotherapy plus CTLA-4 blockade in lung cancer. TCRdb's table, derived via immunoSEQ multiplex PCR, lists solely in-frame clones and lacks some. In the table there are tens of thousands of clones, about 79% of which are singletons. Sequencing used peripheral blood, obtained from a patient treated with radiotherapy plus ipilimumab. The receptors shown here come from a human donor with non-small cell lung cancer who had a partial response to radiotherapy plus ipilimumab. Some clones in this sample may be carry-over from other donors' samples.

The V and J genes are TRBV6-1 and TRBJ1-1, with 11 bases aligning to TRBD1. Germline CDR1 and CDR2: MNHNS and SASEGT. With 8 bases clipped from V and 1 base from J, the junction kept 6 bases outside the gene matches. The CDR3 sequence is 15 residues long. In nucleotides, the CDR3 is TGTGCCAGCGAGGACAGGGGGCGCAGGAACACTGAAGCTTTCTTT. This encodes CASEDRGRRNTEAFF.

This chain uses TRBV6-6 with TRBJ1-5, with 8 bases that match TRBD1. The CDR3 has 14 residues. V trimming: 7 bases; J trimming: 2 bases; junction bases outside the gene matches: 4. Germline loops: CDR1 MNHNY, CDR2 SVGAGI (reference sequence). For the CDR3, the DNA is TGTGCCAGCACCGACAGGGGCCGCAATCAGCCCCAGCATTTT. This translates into CASTDRGRNQPQHF.

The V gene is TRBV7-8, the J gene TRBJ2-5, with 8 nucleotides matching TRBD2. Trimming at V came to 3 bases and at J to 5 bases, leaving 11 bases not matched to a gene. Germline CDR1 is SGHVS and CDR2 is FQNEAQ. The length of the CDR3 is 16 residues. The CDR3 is CASSLTLGAGVETQYF. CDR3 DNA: TGTGCCAGCAGCTTGACCTTGGGAGCGGGGGTGGAGACCCAGTACTTC.

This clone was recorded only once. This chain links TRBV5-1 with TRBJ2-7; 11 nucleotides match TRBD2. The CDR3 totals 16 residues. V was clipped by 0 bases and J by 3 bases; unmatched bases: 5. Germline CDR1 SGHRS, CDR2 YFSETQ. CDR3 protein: CASSLDLAGGFYEQYF. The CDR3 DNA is TGCGCCAGCAGCTTGGATTTAGCGGGGGGGTTCTACGAGCAGTACTTC.

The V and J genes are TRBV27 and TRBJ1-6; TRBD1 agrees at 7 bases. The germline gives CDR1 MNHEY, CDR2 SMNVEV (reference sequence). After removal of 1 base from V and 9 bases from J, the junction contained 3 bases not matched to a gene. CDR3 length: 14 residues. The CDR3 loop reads CASSLWDRFSPLHF. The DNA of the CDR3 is TGTGCCAGCAGTTTATGGGACAGATTTTCACCCCTCCACTTT.

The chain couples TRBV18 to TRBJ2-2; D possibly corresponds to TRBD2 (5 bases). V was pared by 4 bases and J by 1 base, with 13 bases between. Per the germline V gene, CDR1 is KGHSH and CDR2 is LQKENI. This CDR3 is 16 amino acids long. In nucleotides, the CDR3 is TGTGCCAGCTCACGATCCGCTCGGGAGAACACCGGGGAGCTGTTTTTT. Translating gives CASSRSARENTGELFF.

CDR3 loop: CASIFSGSFSGNTIYF. CDR3 coding DNA: TGTGCCAGTATTTTTTCAGGGTCCTTCTCTGGAAACACCATATATTTT. The chain employs TRBV19 and TRBJ1-3; maybe TRBD1 (5 bases). The CDR3 extends over 16 amino acids. Trimming took off 7 bases at V and 0 bases at J, with 16 bases between the two ends. Per germline, CDR1 LNHDA and CDR2 SQIVND (reference sequence).

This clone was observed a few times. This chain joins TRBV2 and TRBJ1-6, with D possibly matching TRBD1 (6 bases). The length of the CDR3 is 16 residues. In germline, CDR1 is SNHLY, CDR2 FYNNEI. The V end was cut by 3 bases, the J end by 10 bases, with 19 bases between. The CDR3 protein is CASSEALGGTRSPLHF. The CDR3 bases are TGTGCCAGCAGTGAGGCTCTCGGGGGGACAAGATCACCCCTCCACTTT.

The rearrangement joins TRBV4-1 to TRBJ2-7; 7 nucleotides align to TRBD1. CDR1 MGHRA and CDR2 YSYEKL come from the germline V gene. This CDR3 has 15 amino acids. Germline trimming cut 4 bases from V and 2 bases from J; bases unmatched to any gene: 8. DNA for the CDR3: TGCGCCAGCAGCCTAAGTCACGGGACAGCCTACGAGCAGTACTTC. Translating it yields CASSLSHGTAYEQYF.

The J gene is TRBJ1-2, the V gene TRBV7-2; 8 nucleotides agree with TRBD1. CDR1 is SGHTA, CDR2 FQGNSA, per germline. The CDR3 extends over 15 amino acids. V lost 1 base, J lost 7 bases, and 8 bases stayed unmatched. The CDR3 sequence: CASSLVGQGAVGYTF. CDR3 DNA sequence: TGTGCCAGCAGCTTAGTAGGACAGGGCGCGGTTGGCTACACCTTC. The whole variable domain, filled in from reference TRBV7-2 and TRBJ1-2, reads GAGVSQSPSNKVTEKGKDVELRCDPISGHTALYWYRQSLGQGLEFLIYFQGNSAPDKSGLPSDRFSAERTGGSVSTLTIQRTQQEDSAVYLCASSLVGQGAVGYTFGSGTRLTVV.

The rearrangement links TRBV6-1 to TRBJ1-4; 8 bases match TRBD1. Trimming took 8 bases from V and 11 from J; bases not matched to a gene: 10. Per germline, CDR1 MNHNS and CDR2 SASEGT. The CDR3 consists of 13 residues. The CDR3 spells CASGTSTGGKLFF. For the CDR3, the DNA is TGTGCCAGCGGAACCTCTACAGGGGGGAAACTGTTTTTT.

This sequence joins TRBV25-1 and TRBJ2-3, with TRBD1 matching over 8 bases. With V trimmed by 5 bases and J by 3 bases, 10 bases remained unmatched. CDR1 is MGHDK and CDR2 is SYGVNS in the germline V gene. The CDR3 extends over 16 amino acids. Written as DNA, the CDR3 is TGTGCCAGCAGTACTCGGACAGGGTTTTGGACAGATACGCAGTATTTT. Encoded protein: CASSTRTGFWTDTQYF. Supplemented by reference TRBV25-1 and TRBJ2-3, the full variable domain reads EADIYQTPRYLVIGTGKKITLECSQTMGHDKMYWYQQDPGMELHLIHYSYGVNSTEKGDLSSESTVSRIRTEHFPLTLESARPSHTSQYLCASSTRTGFWTDTQYFGPGTRLTVL.

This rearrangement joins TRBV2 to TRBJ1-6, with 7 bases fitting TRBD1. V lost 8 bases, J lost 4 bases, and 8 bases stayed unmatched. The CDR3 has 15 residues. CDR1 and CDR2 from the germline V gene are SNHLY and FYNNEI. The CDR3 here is CASRLDRAYNSPLHF. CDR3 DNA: TGTGCCAGCCGTTTAGACAGGGCTTATAATTCACCCCTCCACTTT.

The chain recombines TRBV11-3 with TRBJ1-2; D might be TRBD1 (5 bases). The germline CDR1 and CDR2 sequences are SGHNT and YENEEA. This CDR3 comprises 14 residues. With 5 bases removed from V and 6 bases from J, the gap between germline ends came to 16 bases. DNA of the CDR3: TGTGCCAGCAGCCAGGGTCGGACCCTACATGGCTACACCTTC. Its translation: CASSQGRTLHGYTF. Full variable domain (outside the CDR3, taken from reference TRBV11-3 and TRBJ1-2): EAGVVQSPRYKIIEKKQPVAFWCNPISGHNTLYWYLQNLGQGPELLIRYENEEAVDDSQLPKDRFSAERLKGVDSTLKIQPAELGDSAVYLCASSQGRTLHGYTFGSGTRLTVV.

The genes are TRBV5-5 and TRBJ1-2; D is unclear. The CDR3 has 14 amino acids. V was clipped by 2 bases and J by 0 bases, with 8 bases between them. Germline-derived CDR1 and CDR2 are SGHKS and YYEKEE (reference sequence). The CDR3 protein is CASSFLVTNYGYTF. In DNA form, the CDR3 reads TGTGCCAGCAGCTTTTTAGTGACTAACTATGGCTACACCTTC. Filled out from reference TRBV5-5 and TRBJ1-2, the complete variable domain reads DAGVTQSPTHLIKTRGQQVTLRCSPISGHKSVSWYQQVLGQGPQFIFQYYEKEERGRGNFPDRFSARQFPNYSSELNVNALLLGDSALYLCASSFLVTNYGYTFGSGTRLTVV.

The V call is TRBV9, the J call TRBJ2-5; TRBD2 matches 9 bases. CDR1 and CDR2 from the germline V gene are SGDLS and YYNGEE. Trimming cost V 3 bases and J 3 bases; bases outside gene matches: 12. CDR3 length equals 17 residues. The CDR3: CASSEGSLAGSKETQYF. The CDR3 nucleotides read TGTGCCAGCAGCGAGGGGTCGCTAGCGGGGTCAAAAGAGACCCAGTACTTC. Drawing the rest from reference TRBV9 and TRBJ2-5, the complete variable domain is DSGVTQTPKHLITATGQRVTLRCSPRSGDLSVYWYQQSLDQGLQFLIQYYNGEERAKGNILERFSAQQFPDLHSELNLSSLELGDSALYFCASSEGSLAGSKETQYFGPGTRLLVL.

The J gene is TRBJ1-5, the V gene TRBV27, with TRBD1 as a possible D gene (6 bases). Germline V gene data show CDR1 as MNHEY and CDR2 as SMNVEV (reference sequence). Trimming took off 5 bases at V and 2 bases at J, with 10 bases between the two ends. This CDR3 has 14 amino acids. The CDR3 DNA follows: TGTGCCAGCAGTGCAGGGGTCGGCAATCAGCCCCAGCATTTT. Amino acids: CASSAGVGNQPQHF.

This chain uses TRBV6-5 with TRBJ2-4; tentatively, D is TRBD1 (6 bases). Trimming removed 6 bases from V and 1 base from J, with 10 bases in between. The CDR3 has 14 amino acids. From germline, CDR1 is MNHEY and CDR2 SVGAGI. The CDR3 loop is CASSRTDAKNIQYF. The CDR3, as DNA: TGTGCCAGCAGCCGGACAGACGCCAAAAACATTCAGTACTTC.

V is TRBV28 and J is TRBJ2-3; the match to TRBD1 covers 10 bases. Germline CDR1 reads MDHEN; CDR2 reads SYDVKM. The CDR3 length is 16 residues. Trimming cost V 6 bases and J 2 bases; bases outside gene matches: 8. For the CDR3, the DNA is TGTGCCAGCAGAGGACGGGACAGGGGATACACAGATACGCAGTATTTT. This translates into CASRGRDRGYTDTQYF. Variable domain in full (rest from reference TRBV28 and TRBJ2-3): DVKVTQSSRYLVKRTGEKVFLECVQDMDHENMFWYRQDPGLGLRLIYFSYDVKMKEKGDIPEGYSVSREKKERFSLILESASTNQTSMYLCASRGRDRGYTDTQYFGPGTRLTVL.

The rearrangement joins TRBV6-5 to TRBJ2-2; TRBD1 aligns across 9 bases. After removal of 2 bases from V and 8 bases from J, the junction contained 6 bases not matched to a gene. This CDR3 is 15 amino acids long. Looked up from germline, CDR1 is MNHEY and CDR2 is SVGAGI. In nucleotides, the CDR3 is TGTGCCAGCAGTTACGCGGACAGGGGAGGAGGGGAGCTGTTTTTT. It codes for CASSYADRGGGELFF.

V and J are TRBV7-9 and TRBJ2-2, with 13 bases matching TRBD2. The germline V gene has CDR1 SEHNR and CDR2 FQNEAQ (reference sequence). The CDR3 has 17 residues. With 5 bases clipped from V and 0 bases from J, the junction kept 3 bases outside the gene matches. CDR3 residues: CASSVTSGGANTGELFF. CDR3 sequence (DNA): TGTGCCAGCAGCGTCACTAGCGGGGGGGCGAACACCGGGGAGCTGTTTTTT.